This TCR beta chain stems from a study of PD-1 blockade in classical Hodgkin lymphoma. Sequencing used immunoSEQ multiplex PCR; TCRdb keeps in-frame clones, though not all of them. The sample carries almost 100,000 clones, roughly 92% recorded once. Brentuximab vedotin exposure varied, and every patient relapsed after autologous stem cell transplantation. The junction had 11 bases not matched to a gene; V was cut back by 10 bases and J by 8 bases. This CDR3 comprises 14 residues. Looked up from germline, CDR1 is SNHLY and CDR2 is FYNNEI. The chain joins TRBV2 to TRBJ1-4; TRBD1 matches at 9 bases. The sequence came from a human donor with classical Hodgkin lymphoma. Sequenced here: peripheral blood mononuclear cells (PBMCs), sampled at baseline. The CDR3, as DNA: TGTGCCACAACTATTAGGGACAGGGAAGAAAAACTGTTTTTT. This gives the protein CATTIRDREEKLFF.